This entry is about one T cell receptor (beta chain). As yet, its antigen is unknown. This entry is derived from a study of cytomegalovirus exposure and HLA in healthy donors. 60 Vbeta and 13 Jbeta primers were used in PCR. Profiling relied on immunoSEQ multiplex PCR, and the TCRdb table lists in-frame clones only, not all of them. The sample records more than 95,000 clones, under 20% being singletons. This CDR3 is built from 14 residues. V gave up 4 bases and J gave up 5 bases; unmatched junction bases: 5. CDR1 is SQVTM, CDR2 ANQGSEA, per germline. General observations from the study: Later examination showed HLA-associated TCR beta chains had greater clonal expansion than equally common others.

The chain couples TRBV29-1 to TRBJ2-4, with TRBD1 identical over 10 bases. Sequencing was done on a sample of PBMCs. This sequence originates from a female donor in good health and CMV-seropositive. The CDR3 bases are TGCAGCGTTGTATACGGGACAGGGGAAAACATTCAGTACTTC. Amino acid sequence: CSVVYGTGENIQYF.